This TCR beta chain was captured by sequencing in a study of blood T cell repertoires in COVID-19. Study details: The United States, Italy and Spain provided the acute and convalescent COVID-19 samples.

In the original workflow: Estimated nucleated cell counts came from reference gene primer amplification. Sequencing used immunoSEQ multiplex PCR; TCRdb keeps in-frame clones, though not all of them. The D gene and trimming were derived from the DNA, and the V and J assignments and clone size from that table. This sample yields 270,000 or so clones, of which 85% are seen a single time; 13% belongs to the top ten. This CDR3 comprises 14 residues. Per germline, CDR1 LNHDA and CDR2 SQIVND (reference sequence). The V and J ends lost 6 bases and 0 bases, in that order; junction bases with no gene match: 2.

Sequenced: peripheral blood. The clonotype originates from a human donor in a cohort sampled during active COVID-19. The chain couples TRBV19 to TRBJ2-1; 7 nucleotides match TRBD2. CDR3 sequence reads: CASRREPSYNEQFF. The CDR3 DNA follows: TGTGCCAGTAGGCGGGAGCCCTCCTACAATGAGCAGTTCTTC.